The rows below give T cell receptor beta chains drawn from one sample of a study of beta chain features in type 1 diabetes. Repertoires were generated with immunoSEQ multiplex PCR, while TCRdb's copy carries only in-frame clones and drops some. Altogether about 330,000 clones are present, more than 9.5% being singletons, with the ten largest covering roughly 0.014%. The sequencing sample was made of naive CD4+ T cells from blood. These TCRs come from a woman younger than 45 in good health. The CDR3 runs from the conserved cysteine through the conserved F or W. The listing skips clone size in some rows; elsewhere it reads once, few, many or a size class.

clone_size: .
j_call: TRBJ2-1
v_call: TRBV11-3
cdr3_aa: CASSLVGPNEQFF

clone_size: few
j_call: TRBJ2-7
v_call: TRBV30
cdr3_aa: CAWSDSPGTDTYEQYF

clone_size: few
j_call: TRBJ2-2
v_call: TRBV25-1
cdr3_aa: CASSDSTGTNTGELFF

clone_size: .
j_call: TRBJ2-7
v_call: TRBV4-1
cdr3_aa: CASSQDAQRTYEQYF

clone_size: .
j_call: TRBJ1-5
v_call: TRBV10-3
cdr3_aa: CAISNLGGDQPQHF

clone_size: few
j_call: TRBJ1-1
v_call: TRBV19
cdr3_aa: CASSQSMTRNTEAFF

clone_size: .
j_call: TRBJ2-1
v_call: TRBV5-4
cdr3_aa: CASSPLGASYNEQFF

clone_size: few
j_call: TRBJ1-2
v_call: TRBV6-5
cdr3_aa: CASSSGTVNYGYTF

clone_size: .
j_call: TRBJ2-5
v_call: TRBV5-1
cdr3_aa: CASSPPGTNQETQYF

clone_size: few
j_call: TRBJ1-3
v_call: TRBV4-3
cdr3_aa: CASSQVAGVGNTIYF

clone_size: .
j_call: TRBJ1-4
v_call: TRBV7-2
cdr3_aa: CASSLGGAAEKLFF

clone_size: few
j_call: TRBJ1-4
v_call: TRBV30
cdr3_aa: CAARVAEKLFF

clone_size: few
j_call: TRBJ2-1
v_call: TRBV18
cdr3_aa: CASSPVGKNEQFF

clone_size: few
j_call: TRBJ1-2
v_call: TRBV30
cdr3_aa: CAWSRLLDRGTSGYTF

clone_size: .
j_call: TRBJ1-5
v_call: TRBV9
cdr3_aa: CASSVVYSYSNQPQHF

clone_size: .
j_call: TRBJ1-5
v_call: TRBV7-8
cdr3_aa: CASSLREPDSNQPQHF

clone_size: .
j_call: TRBJ2-1
v_call: TRBV29-1
cdr3_aa: CSVVRGEAGERMNEQFF

clone_size: .
j_call: TRBJ1-5
v_call: TRBV27
cdr3_aa: CASSYRGQPQHF

clone_size: .
j_call: TRBJ2-1
v_call: TRBV6-6
cdr3_aa: CASSYPTSYEQFF

clone_size: .
j_call: TRBJ2-7
v_call: TRBV4-1
cdr3_aa: CASSQDTPSSGGGEQYF

clone_size: few
j_call: TRBJ2-7
v_call: TRBV27
cdr3_aa: CASIPVGGSTYEQYF

clone_size: few
j_call: TRBJ2-1
v_call: TRBV30
cdr3_aa: CAWSGGTAGFGEQFF

clone_size: .
j_call: TRBJ1-2
v_call: TRBV23-1
cdr3_aa: CASSQSYLTGLDGYTF

clone_size: .
j_call: TRBJ1-5
v_call: TRBV20-1
cdr3_aa: CSASPDQPQHF

clone_size: few
j_call: TRBJ1-1
v_call: TRBV13
cdr3_aa: CASLGAFTEAFF

clone_size: few
j_call: TRBJ2-1
v_call: TRBV4-3
cdr3_aa: CASSPRRDSYNEQFF

clone_size: .
j_call: TRBJ2-7
v_call: TRBV5-5
cdr3_aa: CASSFSGAQVSSYEQYF

clone_size: few
j_call: TRBJ2-1
v_call: TRBV5-4
cdr3_aa: CASSLLQPGLAGANNEQFF